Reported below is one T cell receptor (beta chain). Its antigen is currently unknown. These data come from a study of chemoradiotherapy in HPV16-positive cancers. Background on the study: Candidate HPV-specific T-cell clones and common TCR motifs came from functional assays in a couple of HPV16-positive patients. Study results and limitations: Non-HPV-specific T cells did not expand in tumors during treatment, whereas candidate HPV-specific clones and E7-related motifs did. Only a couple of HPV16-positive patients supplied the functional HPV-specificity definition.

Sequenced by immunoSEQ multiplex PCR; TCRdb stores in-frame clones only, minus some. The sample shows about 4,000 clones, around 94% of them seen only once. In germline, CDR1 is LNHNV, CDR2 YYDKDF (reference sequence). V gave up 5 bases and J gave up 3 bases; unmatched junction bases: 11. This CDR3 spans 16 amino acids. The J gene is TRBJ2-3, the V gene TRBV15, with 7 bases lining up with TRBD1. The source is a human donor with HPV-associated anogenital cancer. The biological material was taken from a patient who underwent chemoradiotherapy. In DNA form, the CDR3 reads TGTGCCACCAGCGGGGGACAGCCCTGGAGGACAGATACGCAGTATTTT. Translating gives CATSGGQPWRTDTQYF. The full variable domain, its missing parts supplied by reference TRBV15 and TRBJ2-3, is DAMVIQNPRYQVTQFGKPVTLSCSQTLNHNVMYWYQQKSSQAPKLLFHYYDKDFNNEADTPDNFQSRRPNTSFCFLDIRSPGLGDTAMYLCATSGGQPWRTDTQYFGPGTRLTVL.